Sequencing of this T cell receptor beta chain was carried out in a study of blood T cell repertoires in COVID-19. Study at large: Sources were T cells, B-cell-depleted T cells, or PBMCs; the material itself was cDNA or gDNA.

Assay used: immunoSEQ multiplex PCR; TCRdb lists only in-frame clones, some missing. The table has 160,000 or so clones, 80% to 95% seen once; the top ten hold 2%. The sequence derives from a woman aged 55-70 years with COVID-19, enrolled during active disease. The specimen was peripheral blood.

CDR3 sequence reads: CASSPRGSSYEQYF. As DNA, the CDR3 is TGTGCCAGCAGCCCTAGGGGCAGCTCCTACGAGCAGTACTTC. V is TRBV9 and J is TRBJ2-7, with D perhaps matching TRBD1 (5 bases). CDR1 is SGDLS, CDR2 YYNGEE, per germline. V was shortened by 4 bases and J by 0 bases, with 11 bases between the two germline ends. This CDR3 contains 14 residues.